The 27 T cell receptor beta chains below come from one sample, sequenced in a study of tumor and adjacent non-tumor tissue in lung cancer. The template was RNA from unsorted bulk tissue. A modified ARM-PCR protocol with three rounds of nested PCR amplified TCRbeta. MiXCR was run by TCRdb on the multiplex PCR reads, yielding one entry per CDR3 protein. The table includes more than 85,000 distinct CDR3 sequences, under 90% detected once. Sequenced: lung tumor tissue. The receptors shown here come from a man aged 65-85 years with non-small cell lung cancer.

This chain joins TRBV4-1 and TRBJ2-3; the D is unclear. The germline gives CDR1 MGHRA, CDR2 YSYEKL. V dropped 1 base and J dropped 7 bases, with 12 bases sitting between them. This CDR3 has 14 residues. The CDR3 reads CASSQVVWPYTQYF. The CDR3 coding sequence is TGCGCCAGCAGCCAAGTGGTATGGCCATATACGCAGTATTTT.

The chain uses TRBV29-1 and TRBJ1-2; D unresolved. V was cut by 5 bases and J by 4 bases, with 14 bases left in between. The CDR3 sequence is 13 residues long. CDR1 and CDR2 (germline): SQVTM, ANQGSEA. The CDR3 sequence is CSVPQTVTYGYTF. CDR3 nucleotides: TGCAGCGTTCCCCAGACGGTAACCTATGGCTACACCTTC.

The chain employs TRBV12-3 or TRBV12-4 and TRBJ2-3, with TRBD2 identical over 8 bases. This CDR3 spans 11 amino acids. V lost 11 bases, J lost 4 bases, and 2 bases stayed unmatched. CDR3 sequence reads: CAVSGADTQYF. The CDR3 DNA is TGTGCCGTTAGCGGGGCAGATACGCAGTATTTT.

Notes on this clonotype: The junction departs from germline at one end; a sequencing error may be responsible. This rearrangement joins TRBV4-1 to TRBJ2-1, with D perhaps TRBD2 (7 bases). This CDR3 is 15 amino acids long. Germline V gene data show CDR1 as MGHRA and CDR2 as YSYEKL. The CDR3 DNA reads TGCGCCAGCAGCCAAGGTCTGCGGGGGCCCAATGAGCATTTCTTC. Encoded protein: CASSQGLRGPNEHFF.

As for this clonotype: The junction and the germline gene differ at one end; a read error may be behind it. The chain has TRBV12-3 or TRBV12-4 and TRBJ2-1, with D tentatively TRBD1 (5 bases). CDR3 length: 17 residues. The CDR3 nucleotides read TGTGCCAGCAGTTTAGGACAGCCGGTTACTTATCACAATAAGCAGTTCTTC. It encodes CASSLGQPVTYHNKQFF.

In regard to this clonotype: No conserved phenylalanine or tryptophan ends this CDR3, so it is likely a read error. The limits of the CDR3 on the DNA are not certain, so only TCRdb's listed CDR3 is given. V usage is TRBV12-3 or TRBV12-4 and J usage is TRBJ2-7; the table names TRBD1, a call not compared with the DNA. The CDR3 is 14 residues long, counting both termini. The CDR3: CASSQETVPYEQNI.

This clonotype was seen a handful of times. Compared with germline, one end of the junction differs, possibly owing to a read error. This chain connects TRBV10-3 to TRBJ2-7; a weak D match, TRBD1 (5 bases). The CDR3 is 14 residues long. CDR1 and CDR2 (germline): ENHRY, SYGVKD. CDR3 bases: TGTGCCATCAGTGGTGCAGGGAATCCCTATGAGCGGTACTTC. Protein product: CAISGAGNPYERYF.

V usage is TRBV5-5 and J usage is TRBJ1-2; the D is unclear. The germline CDR1 and CDR2 sequences are SGHKS and YYEKEE (reference sequence). Trimming took 8 bases from V and 2 from J, leaving 19 bases between them. The CDR3 length is 15 residues. The CDR3 DNA reads as TGTGCCAGTACCTACCATCATCAGTCGAACTATGGCTACACCTTC. Its translation: CASTYHHQSNYGYTF.

In regard to this clonotype: A read error may produce the germline difference seen at one junction end. J is TRBJ2-7 and V is TRBV12-3 or TRBV12-4; D might be TRBD1 (6 bases). The CDR3 spans 15 residues. The CDR3 protein is CASNASTGRPYERYF. The CDR3 DNA reads as TGTGCCAGCAATGCCTCGACAGGAAGACCCTACGAGCGGTACTTC.

Regarding this clonotype: One end of the junction does not line up with germline, which may come from a read error. This chain connects TRBV11-1 to TRBJ2-2; 7 nucleotides line up with TRBD2. The V gene's germline CDR1 is SGHAT and CDR2 FQDESV (reference sequence). CDR3 length equals 15 residues. The CDR3 region has the DNA TGTGTCAGCAGCTTAGCCGCAGCGGGAACCGGGGAGCTGTTTTTT. It is translated as CVSSLAAAGTGELFF.

This clonotype was seen a few times. This chain uses TRBV19 with TRBJ1-1; the D gene is possibly TRBD1 (6 bases). The CDR3 sequence is 13 residues long. Germline CDR1 reads LNHDA; CDR2 reads SQIVND (reference sequence). Trimming stripped 4 bases from V and 3 bases from J, with 9 bases between. The CDR3: CASSTGVDTEAFF. The CDR3 DNA reads TGTGCCAGTAGTACAGGGGTAGACACTGAAGCTTTCTTT.

Comments on this clonotype: A much larger clonotype is one base distant, so this may be a read error. V is TRBV20-1 and J is TRBJ1-3; D unresolved. The CDR3 has 13 residues. CDR1 and CDR2 from the germline V gene are DFQATT and SNEGSKA (reference sequence). The CDR3 region has the DNA TGCAGTACTAGAGGGCTATCTGGAAACACCATATATTTT. It encodes CSTRGLSGNTIYF.

Only one count was recorded for this clonotype. V is TRBV10-3 and J is TRBJ2-1; D remains ambiguous. Germline V CDR1 and CDR2: ENHRY, SYGVKD. The germline V and J ends were trimmed by 7 bases and 11 bases, with 18 bases remaining between them. This CDR3 region has 13 residues. The CDR3 bases are TGTGCCATCAACCAGGATAGCAGAGATAAGCAGTTCTTC. It codes for CAINQDSRDKQFF.

This clonotype has a handful of counts. The chain uses TRBV29-1 and TRBJ2-5; TRBD2 agrees at 8 bases. J gave up 4 bases and V 5 bases, and 9 bases lay outside the gene matches. The CDR3 length is 14 residues. Germline V gene lookup returns CDR1 SQVTM and CDR2 ANQGSEA. The CDR3 loop reads CSVSGLAVGETQYF. The CDR3 DNA follows: TGCAGCGTTAGTGGACTAGCTGTGGGAGAGACCCAGTACTTC.

The gene calls are TRBV29-1 and TRBJ2-4; perhaps TRBD2 as D (7 bases). The CDR3 runs 15 residues. Per the germline V gene, CDR1 is SQVTM and CDR2 is ANQGSEA. V was shortened by 4 bases and J by 6 bases, with 19 bases between the two germline ends. The CDR3 spells CSVALIGGRVNIQYF. CDR3 nucleotides: TGCAGCGTTGCACTGATCGGGGGGCGGGTAAACATTCAGTACTTC.

Details on this clonotype: One end of the junction does not line up with germline, which may come from a read error. This chain uses TRBV6-5 with TRBJ2-2; TRBD2 matches 10 bases. Germline-derived CDR1 and CDR2 are MNHEY and SVGAGI. The CDR3 is made up of 17 amino acids. The CDR3 sequence: CAISYSLAGGNTRELFF. The CDR3 nucleotides are TGTGCCATCAGTTACTCGTTAGCGGGAGGTAACACCAGGGAGCTGTTTTTT.

At least ten counts were recorded for this clonotype. V and J are TRBV29-1 and TRBJ2-7; no clear D gene. Germline V gene sequence: CDR1 SQVTM, CDR2 ANQGSEA. Trimming removed 4 bases at V and 1 base at J, with 14 bases between. CDR3 length: 14 amino acids. CDR3: CSVGGYGSSYEQYF. In DNA, the CDR3 is TGCAGCGTTGGTGGATATGGATCATCCTACGAGCAGTACTTC.

This clonotype has ten or more counts. The J gene is TRBJ2-3, the V gene TRBV4-2; D unclear. V shed 0 bases and J shed 2 bases, with 9 bases lying between them. The germline V gene encodes CDR1 LGHNA and CDR2 YNFKEQ. The CDR3 extends over 15 amino acids. Here the CDR3 reads CASSQDRRTTDTQYF. The DNA of the CDR3 is TGTGCCAGCAGCCAAGATCGCCGAACCACAGATACGCAGTATTTT.

The sample holds many counts of this clonotype. The chain couples TRBV28 to TRBJ1-5, with unresolved D. The V end was cut by 3 bases, the J end by 3 bases, with 15 bases between. The V gene's germline CDR1 is MDHEN and CDR2 SYDVKM. The CDR3 has 16 amino acids. DNA for the CDR3: TGTGCCAGCAGTTTGAGGCTTTTAGGCCACAATCAGCCCCAGCATTTT. This codes for CASSLRLLGHNQPQHF. The whole variable domain, filled in from reference TRBV28 and TRBJ1-5, reads DVKVTQSSRYLVKRTGEKVFLECVQDMDHENMFWYRQDPGLGLRLIYFSYDVKMKEKGDIPEGYSVSREKKERFSLILESASTNQTSMYLCASSLRLLGHNQPQHFGDGTRLSIL.

The chain joins TRBV28 to TRBJ2-7, with D possibly called TRBD1 or TRBD2 (6 bases each). Per germline, CDR1 MDHEN and CDR2 SYDVKM. The CDR3 contains 14 residues. V was trimmed by 5 bases and J by 12 bases, leaving 23 bases between them. CDR3 nucleotides: TGTGCCAGCAGTCCCAGGACGGGGGCCTACGAGTGGTACTTC. As protein: CASSPRTGAYEWYF.

Turning to this clonotype: In this CDR3 the conserved last residue, phenylalanine or tryptophan, is missing, so a read error is likely. V usage is TRBV4-3 and J usage is TRBJ2-3; TRBD2 matches at 12 bases. The ends lost 2 bases at V and 4 bases at J; junction bases unmatched: 25. Per the germline V gene, CDR1 is LGHNA and CDR2 is YSLEER. The CDR3 covers 23 residues. In nucleotides, the CDR3 is TGCGCCAGCAGCCAATGGTTTGGGGGCGGGCTAGCGGGAGGGCGAAATCACCCAGATACGCAGTATTTG. Amino acids: CASSQWFGGGLAGGRNHPDTQYL.

This clonotype was seen more than once but under ten times. The chain has TRBV20-1 and TRBJ2-1; a weak D match, TRBD2 (5 bases). CDR3 length: 13 residues. Germline assignment: CDR1 DFQATT and CDR2 SNEGSKA (reference sequence). Trimming removed 3 bases at V and 5 bases at J, with 11 bases between. The CDR3 loop reads CSARPDWDNEQFF. For the CDR3, the DNA is TGCAGTGCTAGGCCGGACTGGGACAATGAGCAGTTCTTC.

J is TRBJ2-3 and V is TRBV6-5; D not certain. CDR1 and CDR2 (germline): MNHEY, SVGAGI. This CDR3 has 14 residues. Trimming stripped 0 bases from V and 15 bases from J, with 19 bases between. This CDR3 is CASSYSQYTDTNYF. The DNA of the CDR3 is TGTGCCAGCAGTTACTCACAGTACACAGATACGAACTATTTT.

Worth noting for this clonotype: The germline gene is not matched at one end of the junction; a read error may be the cause. The chain is built from TRBV5-4 and TRBJ2-1; weak D call: TRBD2 (5 bases). The CDR3 has 14 residues. CDR1 and CDR2 (germline): SGHNT, YYREEE (reference sequence). This CDR3 is CASGPAGSYNEQLF. CDR3 nucleotides: TGTGCCAGCGGCCCCGCGGGTTCCTACAATGAGCAGCTCTTC.

This clonotype was observed at least ten times. The rearrangement uses TRBV20-1 and TRBJ2-7; no clear D. This CDR3 region has 13 residues. V gave up 6 bases and J gave up 3 bases, with 15 bases separating them. Looked up from germline, CDR1 is DFQATT and CDR2 is SNEGSKA (reference sequence). In nucleotides, the CDR3 is TGCAGTGCAACCCCGGGTGTAGTCTACGAGCAGTACTTC. Protein product: CSATPGVVYEQYF.

The table lists this clonotype with a few counts. The V call is TRBV7-9, the J call TRBJ2-2; possible D gene TRBD1, 6 bases. V shed 8 bases and J shed 0 bases, with 13 bases lying between them. The length of the CDR3 is 15 residues. Germline lookup yields CDR1 SEHNR and CDR2 FQNEAQ (reference sequence). The CDR3 is CASRLQGTNTGELFF. The CDR3 coding sequence is TGTGCCAGCCGACTACAGGGAACGAACACCGGGGAGCTGTTTTTT.

Comment on this clonotype: A much more abundant neighbour one base away suggests this may be a read error. The chain has TRBV20-1 and TRBJ2-2; 7 nucleotides match TRBD2. CDR1 DFQATT and CDR2 SNEGSKA come from the germline V gene (reference sequence). The CDR3 extends over 14 amino acids. V shed 2 bases and J 4 bases; nucleotides not matched to a gene: 4. The CDR3, as DNA: TGCAGTGCTAGATGGGGCGGGGGCACCGGGGAGCTGTTTTTT. Translated: CSARWGGGTGELFF.